The T cell receptor (beta chain) described here comes from a study of cytomegalovirus exposure and HLA in healthy donors. Study-wide points: Links to common viral pathogens appeared, in a later analysis, for several of the most significant clusters.

As concerns this clone: What it binds is not known.

Healthy bone marrow donors formed the donor group. Germline values: CDR1 GTSNPN, CDR2 SVGIG (reference sequence). The CDR3 covers 14 residues. Trimming took 4 bases from V and 5 from J; bases not matched to a gene: 5. Researchers ran the PCR with 60 Vbeta and 13 Jbeta primers. The authors' processing: Approximately 9.9 million of tens of millions of unique TCR beta chains were shared, per a later count. Data came from immunoSEQ multiplex PCR; TCRdb stores just in-frame clones and leaves some out. V and J calls and clone size follow that table, whereas D and trimming were derived from the DNA. The repertoire holds roughly 100,000 clones, with 79% as singletons.

Sequencing input: PBMCs. This clonotype was sampled from a man in his fifties in good health and CMV-seropositive. This sequence joins TRBV30 and TRBJ2-1; 10 bases map to TRBD2. As DNA, the CDR3 is TGTGCCTGGAAGCTAGCGGGAGCCCACAATGAGCAGTTCTTC. Its translation is CAWKLAGAHNEQFF.